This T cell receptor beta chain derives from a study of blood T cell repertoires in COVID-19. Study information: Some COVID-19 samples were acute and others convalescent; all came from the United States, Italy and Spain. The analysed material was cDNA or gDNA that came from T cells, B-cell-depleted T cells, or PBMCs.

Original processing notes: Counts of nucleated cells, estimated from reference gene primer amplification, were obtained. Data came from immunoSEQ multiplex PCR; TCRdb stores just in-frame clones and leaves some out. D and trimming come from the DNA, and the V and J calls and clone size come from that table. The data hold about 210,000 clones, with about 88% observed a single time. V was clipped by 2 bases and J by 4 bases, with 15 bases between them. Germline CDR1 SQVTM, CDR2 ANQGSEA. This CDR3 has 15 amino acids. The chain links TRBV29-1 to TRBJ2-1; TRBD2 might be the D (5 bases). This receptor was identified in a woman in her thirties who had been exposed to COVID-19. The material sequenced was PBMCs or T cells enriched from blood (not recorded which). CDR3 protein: CSVESGIEVYNEQFF. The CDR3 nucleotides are TGCAGCGTTGAATCCGGGATTGAAGTATACAATGAGCAGTTCTTC.